This is a list of T cell receptor beta chains from one sample in a study of blood T cell repertoires in COVID-19. Clones were read by immunoSEQ multiplex PCR, and TCRdb kept only the in-frame ones, dropping some. This sample has roughly 200,000 clones, with about four fifths found just once. Sequencing was done on a sample of peripheral blood. These receptors all come from a woman in her forties with COVID-19, enrolled during active disease. Both conserved end residues are part of each CDR3. The order of the fields is clone size, V gene, J gene, D gene, CDR3 DNA, CDR3 protein. D genes are given only for firm matches. Rows may omit the clone size; those that give it use once, few, many or a size class.

clone_size: once
v_call: TRBV7-9
j_call: TRBJ2-3
d_call: TRBD2
cdr3_nt: TGTGCCAGCAGCTTAGCGAGGCGGGGGGCAGACACAGATACGCAGTATTTT
cdr3_aa: CASSLARRGADTDTQYF

clone_size: NA
v_call: TRBV27
j_call: TRBJ2-7
d_call: TRBD1
cdr3_nt: TGTGCCAGCAGGATGTTACAGGGGCGCTACGAGCAGTACTTC
cdr3_aa: CASRMLQGRYEQYF

clone_size: NA
v_call: TRBV11-3
j_call: TRBJ2-2
d_call: NA
cdr3_nt: TGTGCCAGCAGCCCCCTGGGGCTAAGCGGGGAGCTGTTTTTT
cdr3_aa: CASSPLGLSGELFF

clone_size: NA
v_call: TRBV21-1
j_call: TRBJ1-2
d_call: NA
cdr3_nt: TGTGCCAGCAGCAACCGGGACAGGCAATCACTTAACTATGGCTACACCTTC
cdr3_aa: CASSNRDRQSLNYGYTF

clone_size: NA
v_call: TRBV7-2
j_call: TRBJ2-7
d_call: NA
cdr3_nt: TGTGCCAGCAGCTTAAATGCGGGCTACGAGCAGTACTTC
cdr3_aa: CASSLNAGYEQYF

clone_size: NA
v_call: TRBV7-3
j_call: TRBJ2-3
d_call: TRBD2
cdr3_nt: TGTGCCAGCAGCCGGATAGCGGGGGACGCAAACACAGATACGCAGTATTTT
cdr3_aa: CASSRIAGDANTDTQYF

clone_size: NA
v_call: TRBV19
j_call: TRBJ1-4
d_call: NA
cdr3_nt: TGTGCCAGTAGTCTAATCGGACAGTTTAATGAAAAACTGTTTTTT
cdr3_aa: CASSLIGQFNEKLFF

clone_size: NA
v_call: TRBV7-2
j_call: TRBJ2-5
d_call: TRBD2
cdr3_nt: TGTGCCAGCAGCCCGGGGGTCTCACCCTATAGCGGGGAAGAGACCCAGTACTTC
cdr3_aa: CASSPGVSPYSGEETQYF

clone_size: NA
v_call: TRBV11-1
j_call: TRBJ2-1
d_call: TRBD2
cdr3_nt: TGTGCCAGCAGCTTAGCGACAGCGGGGGGGCGTGAGCAGTTCTTC
cdr3_aa: CASSLATAGGREQFF

clone_size: NA
v_call: TRBV2
j_call: TRBJ1-6
d_call: TRBD1
cdr3_nt: TGTGCCAGCAGTTCCGGACAGGGGGCAAATTCACCCCTCCACTTT
cdr3_aa: CASSSGQGANSPLHF

clone_size: NA
v_call: TRBV6-5
j_call: TRBJ2-7
d_call: TRBD2
cdr3_nt: TGTGCCAGCAGCCGGGGGGTGGGCTCAGGCGAGCAGTACTTC
cdr3_aa: CASSRGVGSGEQYF

clone_size: NA
v_call: TRBV5-1
j_call: TRBJ2-3
d_call: TRBD2
cdr3_nt: TGCGCCAGCAGCTTGGCGGCTAGCGGGTATGGTGATACGCAGTATTTT
cdr3_aa: CASSLAASGYGDTQYF

clone_size: NA
v_call: TRBV30
j_call: TRBJ2-1
d_call: NA
cdr3_nt: TGTGCCTGGAGTGCTGGGGGAGGTGGCAATGAGCAGTTCTTC
cdr3_aa: CAWSAGGGGNEQFF

clone_size: NA
v_call: TRBV5-6
j_call: TRBJ1-6
d_call: NA
cdr3_nt: TGTGCCAGCAGCTTATCTCAGGGCTCCTATAATTCACCCCTCCACTTT
cdr3_aa: CASSLSQGSYNSPLHF

clone_size: NA
v_call: TRBV5-1
j_call: TRBJ2-7
d_call: NA
cdr3_nt: TGCGCCAGCAGTCAGACAGGCTCGAGCTCCTACGAGCAGTACTTC
cdr3_aa: CASSQTGSSSYEQYF

clone_size: NA
v_call: TRBV5-4
j_call: TRBJ2-1
d_call: NA
cdr3_nt: TGTGCCAGCAGCCCGGTGGGGGCCGATACTAGTTACAATGAGCAGTTCTTC
cdr3_aa: CASSPVGADTSYNEQFF

clone_size: NA
v_call: TRBV9
j_call: TRBJ2-3
d_call: TRBD2
cdr3_nt: TGTGCCAGCAGCGACCGACCAAGCGGGGGAGGCGCAGATACGCAGTATTTT
cdr3_aa: CASSDRPSGGGADTQYF

clone_size: NA
v_call: TRBV11-3
j_call: TRBJ1-2
d_call: TRBD1
cdr3_nt: TGTGCCAGCAGCTCCCAGGCCGGGACAGACATCTATGGCTACACCTTC
cdr3_aa: CASSSQAGTDIYGYTF

clone_size: NA
v_call: TRBV19
j_call: TRBJ2-2
d_call: NA
cdr3_nt: TGTGCCAGTAACTCTAACACCGGGGAGCTGTTTTTT
cdr3_aa: CASNSNTGELFF

clone_size: NA
v_call: TRBV2
j_call: TRBJ1-2
d_call: TRBD1
cdr3_nt: TGTGCCAGTCTCCCGGACAGGATTAACTATGGCTACACCTTC
cdr3_aa: CASLPDRINYGYTF

clone_size: once
v_call: TRBV14
j_call: TRBJ2-1
d_call: TRBD1
cdr3_nt: TGTGCCAGCAGCCTCAGGGCCCCGGGACAGGGGGCGGATGAGCAGTTCTTC
cdr3_aa: CASSLRAPGQGADEQFF

clone_size: once
v_call: TRBV7-8
j_call: TRBJ2-2
d_call: NA
cdr3_nt: TGTGCCAGCAGCTTAAAGAGCACAGATAGCGCGAACACCGGGGAGCTGTTTTTT
cdr3_aa: CASSLKSTDSANTGELFF

clone_size: NA
v_call: TRBV5-4
j_call: TRBJ1-2
d_call: TRBD1
cdr3_nt: TGTGCCAGCAGCTGGGACAGAGGTGGCTACACCTTC
cdr3_aa: CASSWDRGGYTF

clone_size: NA
v_call: TRBV4-3
j_call: TRBJ2-3
d_call: TRBD1
cdr3_nt: TGCGCCAGCAGCAGGGGGCCGAACAGGGACCCTAGCACAGATACGCAGTATTTT
cdr3_aa: CASSRGPNRDPSTDTQYF

clone_size: NA
v_call: TRBV2
j_call: TRBJ2-2
d_call: NA
cdr3_nt: TGTGCCAGCAGTGACCGGACAGTCACCGGGGAGCTGTTTTTT
cdr3_aa: CASSDRTVTGELFF

clone_size: NA
v_call: TRBV7-9
j_call: TRBJ2-1
d_call: TRBD2
cdr3_nt: TGTGCCAGCAGCTTACTCGCGGGGGGCCCGGGGGAGCAGTTCTTC
cdr3_aa: CASSLLAGGPGEQFF

clone_size: NA
v_call: TRBV29-1
j_call: TRBJ2-5
d_call: TRBD2
cdr3_nt: TGCAGCGTCCCGGGACTAGCGGGGATTCAGGAGACCCAGTACTTC
cdr3_aa: CSVPGLAGIQETQYF

clone_size: NA
v_call: TRBV7-2
j_call: TRBJ1-2
d_call: NA
cdr3_nt: TGTGCCAGCAACCGCCCGACACTAGCTAACTATGGCTACACCTTC
cdr3_aa: CASNRPTLANYGYTF

clone_size: NA
v_call: TRBV12-3/TRBV12-4
j_call: TRBJ1-1
d_call: NA
cdr3_nt: TGTGCCAGCAGTTTAGGGAGCACTGAAGCTTTCTTT
cdr3_aa: CASSLGSTEAFF

clone_size: once
v_call: TRBV19
j_call: TRBJ2-1
d_call: TRBD2
cdr3_nt: TGTGCCAGTAGTATAGGCGGGGGGTGGGATGAGCAGTTCTTC
cdr3_aa: CASSIGGGWDEQFF

clone_size: NA
v_call: TRBV6-2/TRBV6-3
j_call: TRBJ1-5
d_call: TRBD1
cdr3_nt: TGTGCCAGCAGCCTCGACAGGGGTGGGAGCAATCAGCCCCAGCATTTT
cdr3_aa: CASSLDRGGSNQPQHF

clone_size: NA
v_call: TRBV19
j_call: TRBJ1-2
d_call: NA
cdr3_nt: TGTGCCAGTAGTATCCCACCCTCTCTACGGGGCTACACCTTC
cdr3_aa: CASSIPPSLRGYTF

clone_size: few
v_call: TRBV4-3
j_call: TRBJ2-7
d_call: NA
cdr3_nt: TGCGCCAGCAGCCAAGATCGGAGGGGGGGGAACTACGAGCAGTACTTC
cdr3_aa: CASSQDRRGGNYEQYF

clone_size: NA
v_call: TRBV7-9
j_call: TRBJ1-1
d_call: TRBD1
cdr3_nt: TGTGCCAGCAGCGAGGGACAGCTTGAAGCTTTCTTT
cdr3_aa: CASSEGQLEAFF

clone_size: NA
v_call: TRBV27
j_call: TRBJ2-1
d_call: NA
cdr3_nt: TGTGCCAGCAGTTTCCTTCGGAGGGGTCGACAGAGCAATGAGCAGTTCTTC
cdr3_aa: CASSFLRRGRQSNEQFF